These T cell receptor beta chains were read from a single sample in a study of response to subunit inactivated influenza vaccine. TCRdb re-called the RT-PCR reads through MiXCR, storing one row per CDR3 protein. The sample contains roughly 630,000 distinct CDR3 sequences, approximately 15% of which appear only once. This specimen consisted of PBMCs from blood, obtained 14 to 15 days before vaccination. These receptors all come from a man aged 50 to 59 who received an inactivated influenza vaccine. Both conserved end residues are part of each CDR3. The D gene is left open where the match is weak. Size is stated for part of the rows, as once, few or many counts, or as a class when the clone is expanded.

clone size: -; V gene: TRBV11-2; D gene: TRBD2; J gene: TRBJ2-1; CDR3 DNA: TGTGCCAGCAGCTTGAGACTAGCGGGGCTTTTGGTGGATGAGCAGTTCTTC; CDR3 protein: CASSLRLAGLLVDEQFF
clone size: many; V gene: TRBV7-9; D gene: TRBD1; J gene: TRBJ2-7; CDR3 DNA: TGTGCCAGCAGCTTCGCGGGACAGGGGGACCAGTACTTC; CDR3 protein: CASSFAGQGDQYF
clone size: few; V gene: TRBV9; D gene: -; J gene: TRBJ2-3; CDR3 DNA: TGTGCCAGCAGTGTTAGCACTAGCACAGATACGCAGTATTTT; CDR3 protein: CASSVSTSTDTQYF
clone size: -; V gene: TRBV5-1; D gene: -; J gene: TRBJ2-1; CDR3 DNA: TGCGCCAGCAGCTTGGCGGAGATGTACAATGAGCAGTTCTTC; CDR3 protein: CASSLAEMYNEQFF
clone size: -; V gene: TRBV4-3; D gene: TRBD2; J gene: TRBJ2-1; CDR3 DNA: TGCGCCAGCAGCCAAGATGCCCAACTAGCGGGAGGGAATGAGCAGTTCTTC; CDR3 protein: CASSQDAQLAGGNEQFF
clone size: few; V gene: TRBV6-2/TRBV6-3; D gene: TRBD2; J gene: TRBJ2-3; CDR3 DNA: TGTGCCAGCAGTTACTCCCAGCGGGGGGGCTCAGATACGCAGTATTTT; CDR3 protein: CASSYSQRGGSDTQYF
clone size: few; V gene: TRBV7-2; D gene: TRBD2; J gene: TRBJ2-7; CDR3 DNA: TGTGCCAGCAGCCTGACTAGCGGGAAAGACGAGCAGTACTTC; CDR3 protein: CASSLTSGKDEQYF
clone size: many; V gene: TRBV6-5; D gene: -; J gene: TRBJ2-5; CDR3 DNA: TGTGCCAGCAGTTACGGACGGTCACTAGCCTTGGAGACCCAGTACTTC; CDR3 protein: CASSYGRSLALETQYF
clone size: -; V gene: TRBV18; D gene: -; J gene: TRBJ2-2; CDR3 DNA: TGTGCCAGCTCACAGGGGGAGGACACCGGGGAGCTGTTTTTT; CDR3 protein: CASSQGEDTGELFF
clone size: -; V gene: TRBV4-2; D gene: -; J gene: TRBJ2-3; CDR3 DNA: TGTGCCAGCAGCCAAGTACTACGGGGCAGCACAGATACGCAGTATTTT; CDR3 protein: CASSQVLRGSTDTQYF
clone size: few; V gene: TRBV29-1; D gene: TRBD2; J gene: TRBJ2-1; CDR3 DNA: TGCAGCGCGAAGACTAGCATGGGCCCTTACAATGAGCAGTTCTTC; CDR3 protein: CSAKTSMGPYNEQFF
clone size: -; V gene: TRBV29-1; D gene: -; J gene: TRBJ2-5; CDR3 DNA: TGCAGCGTTGGGGAGGTGCGTGGAGAGACCCAGTACTTC; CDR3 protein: CSVGEVRGETQYF
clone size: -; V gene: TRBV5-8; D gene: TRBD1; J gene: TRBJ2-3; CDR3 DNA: TGTGCCAGCAGCTTGGAGGGACAGGACACAGATACGCAGTATTTT; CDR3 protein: CASSLEGQDTDTQYF
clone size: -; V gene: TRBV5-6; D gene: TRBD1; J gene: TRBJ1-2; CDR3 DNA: TGTGCCAGCAGCTTGCCCGGGACAGGGACCGGCTACACCTTC; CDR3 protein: CASSLPGTGTGYTF
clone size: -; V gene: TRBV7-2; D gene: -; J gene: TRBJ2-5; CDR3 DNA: TGTGCCAGCAGCTTAGCGCTGGTAGGGGGTACCCAGTACTTC; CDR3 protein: CASSLALVGGTQYF
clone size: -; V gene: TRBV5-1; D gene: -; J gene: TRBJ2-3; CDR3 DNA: TGCGCCAGCAGCTTGGGACGGGCCACAGATACGCAGTATTTT; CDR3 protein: CASSLGRATDTQYF
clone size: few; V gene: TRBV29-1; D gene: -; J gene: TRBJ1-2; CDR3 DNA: TGCAGCGTTGAAGGGGGCAGCTTCAACTATGGCTACACCTTC; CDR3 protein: CSVEGGSFNYGYTF
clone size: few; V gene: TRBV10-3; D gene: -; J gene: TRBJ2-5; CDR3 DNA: TGTGCCATCAGTGAGTCGAGTCGCAGGCAAGAGACCCAGTACTTC; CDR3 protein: CAISESSRRQETQYF
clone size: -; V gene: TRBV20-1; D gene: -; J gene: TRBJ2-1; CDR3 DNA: TGCAGTGCTGACCCCAGGGCGTCCTACAATGAGCAGTTCTTC; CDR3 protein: CSADPRASYNEQFF
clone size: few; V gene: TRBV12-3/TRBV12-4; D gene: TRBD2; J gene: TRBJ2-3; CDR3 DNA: TGTGCCAGCAGTCATTCCCCGGGACTAGCGGGAACCACAGATACGCAGTATTTT; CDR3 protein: CASSHSPGLAGTTDTQYF
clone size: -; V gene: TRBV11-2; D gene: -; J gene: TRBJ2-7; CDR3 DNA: TGTGCCAGCAGCTTCAGCTCCAGTAGCCACGAGCAGTACTTC; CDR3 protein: CASSFSSSSHEQYF
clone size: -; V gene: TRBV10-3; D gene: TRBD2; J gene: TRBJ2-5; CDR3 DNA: TGTGCCATCAGTGAGTCCCTAGCGGGAGTTCAAGAGACCCAGTACTTC; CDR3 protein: CAISESLAGVQETQYF
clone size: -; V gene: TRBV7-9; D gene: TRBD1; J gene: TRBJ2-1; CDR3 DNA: TGTGCCAGCAGCCCACAGGGGGCCGCTCGGTACAATGAGCAGTTCTTC; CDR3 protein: CASSPQGAARYNEQFF
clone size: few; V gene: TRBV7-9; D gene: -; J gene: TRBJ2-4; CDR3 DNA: TGTGCCAGCAGAAACAGGGCGGACATTCAGTACTTC; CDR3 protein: CASRNRADIQYF
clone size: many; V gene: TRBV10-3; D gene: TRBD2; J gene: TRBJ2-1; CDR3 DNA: TGTGCCATCAGTGAGTCGTTAGCGGGAATCTACAATGAGCAGTTCTTC; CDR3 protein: CAISESLAGIYNEQFF
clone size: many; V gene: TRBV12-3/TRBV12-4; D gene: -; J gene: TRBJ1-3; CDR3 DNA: TGTGCCAGCAGTTCGTTTGCCTTCTCTGGAAACACCATATATTTT; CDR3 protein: CASSSFAFSGNTIYF
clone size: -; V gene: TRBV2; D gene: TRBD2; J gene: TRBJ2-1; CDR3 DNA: TGTGCCAGCATCACACTAGCGGGAGGGATCAATGAGCAGTTCTTC; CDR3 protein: CASITLAGGINEQFF
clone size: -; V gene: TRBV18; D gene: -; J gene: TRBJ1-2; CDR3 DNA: TGTGCCAGCTCACCACGCCTGGTTGACTATGGCTACACCTTC; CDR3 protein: CASSPRLVDYGYTF
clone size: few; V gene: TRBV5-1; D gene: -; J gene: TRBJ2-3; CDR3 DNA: TGCGCCAGCAGCTATGGGGGAGGACGCACAGATACGCAGTATTTT; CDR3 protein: CASSYGGGRTDTQYF
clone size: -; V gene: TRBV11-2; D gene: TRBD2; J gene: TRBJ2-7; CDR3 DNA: TGTGCCAGCAGCAAGGGACTAGTTCCCTCCTACGAGCAGTACTTC; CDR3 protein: CASSKGLVPSYEQYF
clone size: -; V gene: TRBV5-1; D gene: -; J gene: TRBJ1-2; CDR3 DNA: TGCGCCAGCAGCTTGGGGGACCGAACTAACTATGGCTACACCTTC; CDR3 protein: CASSLGDRTNYGYTF
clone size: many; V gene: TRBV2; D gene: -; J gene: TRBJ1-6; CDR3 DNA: TGTGCCAGCACCGGCCTTAGGAATTCACCCCTCCACTTT; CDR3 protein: CASTGLRNSPLHF
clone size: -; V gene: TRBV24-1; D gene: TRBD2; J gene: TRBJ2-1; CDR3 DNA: TGTGCCACCAGTGAAACGGGAGGAAACACCAATGAGCAGTTCTTC; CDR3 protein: CATSETGGNTNEQFF
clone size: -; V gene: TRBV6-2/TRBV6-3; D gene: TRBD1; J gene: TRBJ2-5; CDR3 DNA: TGTGCCAGCAGCAACGACAGGGGTGGGACCCAGTACTTC; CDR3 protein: CASSNDRGGTQYF
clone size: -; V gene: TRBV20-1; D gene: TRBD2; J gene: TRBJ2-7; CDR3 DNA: TGCAGTGCCAAAGCGGGGGGAAACTCCTACGAGCAGTACTTC; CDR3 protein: CSAKAGGNSYEQYF